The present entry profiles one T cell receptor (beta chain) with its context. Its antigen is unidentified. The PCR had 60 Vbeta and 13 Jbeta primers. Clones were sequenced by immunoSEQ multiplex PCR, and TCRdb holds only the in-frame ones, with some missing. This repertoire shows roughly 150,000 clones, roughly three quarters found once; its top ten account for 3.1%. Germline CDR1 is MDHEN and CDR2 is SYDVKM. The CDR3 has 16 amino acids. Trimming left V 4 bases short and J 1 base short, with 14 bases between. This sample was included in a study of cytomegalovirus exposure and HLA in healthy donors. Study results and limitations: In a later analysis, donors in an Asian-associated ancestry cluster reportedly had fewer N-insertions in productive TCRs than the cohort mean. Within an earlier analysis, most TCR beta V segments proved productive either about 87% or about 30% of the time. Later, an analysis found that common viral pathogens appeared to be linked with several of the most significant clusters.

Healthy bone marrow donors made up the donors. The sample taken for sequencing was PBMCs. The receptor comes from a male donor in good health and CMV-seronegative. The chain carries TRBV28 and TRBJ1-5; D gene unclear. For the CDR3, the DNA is TGTGCCAGCAGTTACCCAAGTGCGGGGAGCAATCAGCCCCAGCATTTT. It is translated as CASSYPSAGSNQPQHF.